This TCR beta chain was captured in a study of T cells in tumors after PD-1 blockade. Per germline, CDR1 MNHEY and CDR2 SVGAGI. CDR3 size: 14 residues. V lost 8 bases, J lost 5 bases, and 18 bases lay in between. This clone has just a few counts. Using immunoSEQ multiplex PCR, the repertoire was profiled, and TCRdb retains in-frame clones only, with some absent. The sample includes over 8,000 clones, approximately 61% seen only once; the top ten take roughly 13%. The clonotype was recovered from a human donor with basal cell carcinoma. Sequencing was performed on tumor tissue, taken after anti-PD-1 treatment. The V and J genes are TRBV6-5 and TRBJ2-5; D tentatively reads TRBD1 or TRBD2 (6 bases each). CDR3 sequence (DNA): TGTGCCAGCTGGATTCCGGGGGCTTCTGAGACCCAGTACTTC. It codes for CASWIPGASETQYF.